This T cell receptor beta chain originates from a study of cytomegalovirus exposure and HLA in healthy donors. Primers: 60 Vbeta forward and 13 Jbeta reverse. Data came from immunoSEQ multiplex PCR; TCRdb stores just in-frame clones and leaves some out. The sample lists about 130,000 clones; 77% were seen once. This CDR3 has 17 residues. Germline lookup yields CDR1 SEHNR and CDR2 FQNEAQ (reference sequence). Trimming left V 0 bases short and J 4 bases short, with 16 bases between. A word on this clone: The identical CDR3 is also encoded by other nucleotide sequences in the sample.

The clonotype comes from a male donor in good health and CMV-seropositive. V and J are TRBV7-9 and TRBJ2-1, with D possibly being TRBD2 (5 bases). Sequenced input: PBMCs. The CDR3 DNA is TGTGCCAGCAGCTTAGCCCCTGCGGGTGGGATATACAATGAGCAGTTCTTC. Translation: CASSLAPAGGIYNEQFF.